The rows below give T cell receptor beta chains drawn from one sample of a study of T cell responses to AZD1222 COVID-19 vaccine. Some clones are missing from TCRdb's copy, which holds only in-frame ones; the method was immunoSEQ multiplex PCR. Of over 150,000 clones listed, 90% were seen once; the top ten hold approximately 2.8%. The sample was peripheral blood, taken on day 0 of AZD1222 vaccination. These receptors originate from an adult in good health. The CDR3 runs from the conserved cysteine through the conserved F or W. A D gene is named only where the DNA matches it firmly. Some rows have no size entry. The others give once, few or many, or a class for an expanded clone.

V gene: TRBV4-3; J gene: TRBJ1-2; clone size: .; D gene: .; CDR3 protein: CASSQEVWTVGYTF; CDR3 DNA: TGCGCCAGCAGCCAAGAGGTCTGGACAGTCGGCTACACCTTC
V gene: TRBV2; J gene: TRBJ1-1; clone size: medium-sized; D gene: .; CDR3 protein: CARRQADPEAFF; CDR3 DNA: TGTGCCAGAAGACAGGCCGACCCCGAAGCTTTCTTT
V gene: TRBV29-1; J gene: TRBJ2-7; clone size: .; D gene: .; CDR3 protein: CSVTSGPSSYEQYF; CDR3 DNA: TGCAGCGTGACTTCAGGGCCTTCGTCCTACGAGCAGTACTTC
V gene: TRBV4-3; J gene: TRBJ1-6; clone size: .; D gene: .; CDR3 protein: CASSQTISADSPLHF; CDR3 DNA: TGCGCCAGCAGCCAAACAATCTCAGCGGATTCACCCCTCCACTTT
V gene: TRBV7-2; J gene: TRBJ2-7; clone size: .; D gene: TRBD1; CDR3 protein: CASSLRQGLSSYEQYF; CDR3 DNA: TGTGCCAGCAGCCTAAGACAGGGCCTAAGCTCCTACGAGCAGTACTTC
V gene: TRBV9; J gene: TRBJ2-3; clone size: .; D gene: TRBD2; CDR3 protein: CASSRTSATDTQYF; CDR3 DNA: TGTGCCAGCAGCCGTACTAGCGCCACAGATACGCAGTATTTT
V gene: TRBV11-3; J gene: TRBJ2-1; clone size: .; D gene: .; CDR3 protein: CASSLGRANNEQFF; CDR3 DNA: TGTGCCAGCAGCTTGGGAAGGGCTAATAATGAGCAGTTCTTC
V gene: TRBV2; J gene: TRBJ1-4; clone size: .; D gene: .; CDR3 protein: CASSENIYLEKLFF; CDR3 DNA: TGTGCCAGCAGTGAAAACATTTACCTTGAAAAACTGTTTTTT
V gene: TRBV7-2; J gene: TRBJ1-2; clone size: .; D gene: .; CDR3 protein: CASSFRWDQGGYTF; CDR3 DNA: TGTGCCAGCAGCTTCCGCTGGGATCAGGGGGGCTACACCTTC
V gene: TRBV7-9; J gene: TRBJ2-1; clone size: .; D gene: .; CDR3 protein: CASSLSHNEQFF; CDR3 DNA: TGTGCCAGCAGCTTGAGTCACAATGAGCAGTTCTTC
V gene: TRBV27; J gene: TRBJ1-5; clone size: .; D gene: .; CDR3 protein: CASSFSAGDSNQPQHF; CDR3 DNA: TGTGCCAGCAGTTTCTCGGCAGGGGATAGCAATCAGCCCCAGCATTTT
V gene: TRBV4-2; J gene: TRBJ2-5; clone size: .; D gene: TRBD2; CDR3 protein: CASSQALAGGRETQYF; CDR3 DNA: TGTGCCAGCAGCCAAGCCCTAGCGGGGGGAAGAGAGACCCAGTACTTC
V gene: TRBV19; J gene: TRBJ2-7; clone size: .; D gene: TRBD2; CDR3 protein: CASTPREGSYEQYF; CDR3 DNA: TGTGCCAGTACTCCGAGGGAGGGTTCCTACGAGCAGTACTTC
V gene: TRBV10-3; J gene: TRBJ2-2; clone size: .; D gene: .; CDR3 protein: CAISGRGVDTGELFF; CDR3 DNA: TGTGCCATCAGTGGGAGGGGCGTCGACACCGGGGAGCTGTTTTTT
V gene: TRBV7-9; J gene: TRBJ1-6; clone size: .; D gene: .; CDR3 protein: CASSFNREGLHF; CDR3 DNA: TGTGCCAGCAGCTTCAACAGGGAGGGTCTCCACTTT
V gene: TRBV7-8; J gene: TRBJ1-6; clone size: .; D gene: .; CDR3 protein: CASSPPTRSSPLHF; CDR3 DNA: TGTGCCAGCAGCCCCCCCACCAGGAGTTCACCCCTCCACTTT
V gene: TRBV4-3; J gene: TRBJ1-1; clone size: .; D gene: .; CDR3 protein: CASSQGNRDPMNTEAFF; CDR3 DNA: TGCGCCAGCAGCCAGGGGAACAGGGACCCGATGAACACTGAAGCTTTCTTT
V gene: TRBV19; J gene: TRBJ2-7; clone size: .; D gene: TRBD1; CDR3 protein: CASSMGTGSYEQYF; CDR3 DNA: TGTGCCAGTAGTATGGGGACAGGCTCCTACGAGCAGTACTTC
V gene: TRBV5-8; J gene: TRBJ2-6; clone size: .; D gene: TRBD1; CDR3 protein: CASSLWAGGAGANVLTF; CDR3 DNA: TGTGCCAGCAGCTTGTGGGCAGGGGGCGCTGGGGCCAACGTCCTGACTTTC
V gene: TRBV5-1; J gene: TRBJ1-1; clone size: .; D gene: TRBD1; CDR3 protein: CASSLDRDRGSGNTEAFF; CDR3 DNA: TGCGCCAGCAGCTTGGACCGGGACAGGGGATCCGGGAACACTGAAGCTTTCTTT
V gene: TRBV18; J gene: TRBJ2-5; clone size: .; D gene: .; CDR3 protein: CASSPGSEETQYF; CDR3 DNA: TGTGCCAGCTCACCAGGGTCGGAAGAGACCCAGTACTTC
V gene: TRBV7-9; J gene: TRBJ2-2; clone size: .; D gene: .; CDR3 protein: CASSFPSRDTNTGELFF; CDR3 DNA: TGTGCCAGCAGCTTCCCCTCCCGGGACACAAACACCGGGGAGCTGTTTTTT
V gene: TRBV21-1; J gene: TRBJ1-5; clone size: .; D gene: .; CDR3 protein: CASSSPGGSQPQHF; CDR3 DNA: TGTGCCAGCAGCAGTCCAGGGGGCTCTCAGCCCCAGCATTTT
V gene: TRBV4-3; J gene: TRBJ2-7; clone size: .; D gene: TRBD2; CDR3 protein: CASSQDGVAGGTYEQYF; CDR3 DNA: TGCGCCAGCAGCCAAGATGGAGTAGCGGGGGGGACCTACGAGCAGTACTTC
V gene: TRBV19; J gene: TRBJ1-1; clone size: .; D gene: TRBD1; CDR3 protein: CASSTGAEAFF; CDR3 DNA: TGTGCCAGTAGCACAGGGGCTGAAGCTTTCTTT
V gene: TRBV14; J gene: TRBJ2-5; clone size: .; D gene: .; CDR3 protein: CASSQWETQYF; CDR3 DNA: TGTGCCAGCAGCCAATGGGAGACCCAGTACTTC
V gene: TRBV15; J gene: TRBJ2-5; clone size: .; D gene: .; CDR3 protein: CATSRRGTQETQYF; CDR3 DNA: TGTGCCACCAGCAGGAGGGGGACCCAAGAGACCCAGTACTTC
V gene: TRBV3-1/TRBV3-2; J gene: TRBJ2-5; clone size: .; D gene: TRBD2; CDR3 protein: CASSQPGGTQETQYF; CDR3 DNA: TGTGCCAGCAGCCAACCCGGGGGGACCCAAGAGACCCAGTACTTC
V gene: TRBV7-2; J gene: TRBJ1-6; clone size: .; D gene: .; CDR3 protein: CASSPGTGYNSPLHF; CDR3 DNA: TGTGCCAGCAGCCCTGGGACCGGATATAATTCACCCCTCCACTTT
V gene: TRBV20-1; J gene: TRBJ2-5; clone size: .; D gene: TRBD2; CDR3 protein: CSAGLTETQYF; CDR3 DNA: TGCAGTGCGGGACTAACAGAGACCCAGTACTTC
V gene: TRBV4-2; J gene: TRBJ1-1; clone size: .; D gene: .; CDR3 protein: CASSQDLGAGTEAFF; CDR3 DNA: TGTGCCAGCAGCCAAGATCTGGGGGCAGGGACTGAAGCTTTCTTT
V gene: TRBV7-8; J gene: TRBJ2-2; clone size: .; D gene: .; CDR3 protein: CASSLVPTGKGTGELFF; CDR3 DNA: TGTGCCAGCAGCTTAGTTCCCACAGGGAAGGGCACCGGGGAGCTGTTTTTT
V gene: TRBV6-5; J gene: TRBJ2-7; clone size: once; D gene: TRBD1; CDR3 protein: CATYRGPPLYEQYF; CDR3 DNA: TGTGCCACCTACAGGGGGCCCCCTTTGTACGAGCAGTACTTC
V gene: TRBV11-2; J gene: TRBJ2-4; clone size: .; D gene: .; CDR3 protein: CASSLEVRVDIQYF; CDR3 DNA: TGTGCCAGCAGCTTAGAAGTCAGAGTTGACATTCAGTACTTC
V gene: TRBV7-9; J gene: TRBJ2-5; clone size: .; D gene: TRBD2; CDR3 protein: CASSLGLAGGTIQETQYF; CDR3 DNA: TGTGCCAGCAGCTTAGGACTAGCGGGGGGAACGATACAAGAGACCCAGTACTTC
V gene: TRBV7-3; J gene: TRBJ2-3; clone size: .; D gene: .; CDR3 protein: CASSLGWPDTQYF; CDR3 DNA: TGTGCCAGCAGCTTAGGGTGGCCAGATACGCAGTATTTT
V gene: TRBV7-2; J gene: TRBJ2-1; clone size: once; D gene: .; CDR3 protein: CASSLGDPPNEQFF; CDR3 DNA: TGTGCCAGCAGCTTAGGGGACCCTCCCAATGAGCAGTTCTTC
V gene: TRBV10-3; J gene: TRBJ1-2; clone size: .; D gene: TRBD1; CDR3 protein: CAISASDRGRGYTF; CDR3 DNA: TGTGCCATCAGTGCATCCGACAGGGGCAGGGGCTACACCTTC
V gene: TRBV27; J gene: TRBJ1-5; clone size: .; D gene: .; CDR3 protein: CASSFYGGNQPQHF; CDR3 DNA: TGTGCCAGCAGTTTTTATGGGGGCAATCAGCCCCAGCATTTT
V gene: TRBV2; J gene: TRBJ1-5; clone size: .; D gene: .; CDR3 protein: CASSAVGSADQPQHF; CDR3 DNA: TGTGCCAGCAGTGCCGTGGGCTCCGCGGATCAGCCCCAGCATTTT
V gene: TRBV7-2; J gene: TRBJ2-7; clone size: .; D gene: TRBD1; CDR3 protein: CASSFTGGPYEQYF; CDR3 DNA: TGTGCCAGCAGCTTTACAGGGGGCCCCTACGAGCAGTACTTC
V gene: TRBV4-1; J gene: TRBJ2-7; clone size: .; D gene: .; CDR3 protein: CASSQEPGVRREQYF; CDR3 DNA: TGCGCCAGCAGCCAAGAGCCCGGGGTTAGGCGCGAGCAGTACTTC
V gene: TRBV6-1; J gene: TRBJ2-1; clone size: once; D gene: .; CDR3 protein: CASSESRVTEQFF; CDR3 DNA: TGTGCCAGCAGTGAGTCCCGGGTGACTGAGCAGTTCTTC
V gene: TRBV7-9; J gene: TRBJ2-5; clone size: .; D gene: TRBD2; CDR3 protein: CASSLFTLAGRWQETQYF; CDR3 DNA: TGTGCCAGCAGTTTGTTCACACTAGCGGGGCGGTGGCAAGAGACCCAGTACTTC
V gene: TRBV5-1; J gene: TRBJ2-5; clone size: .; D gene: TRBD2; CDR3 protein: CASSSGLAGNQETQYF; CDR3 DNA: TGCGCCAGCAGCTCGGGACTAGCGGGAAATCAAGAGACCCAGTACTTC
V gene: TRBV4-2; J gene: TRBJ2-7; clone size: .; D gene: TRBD2; CDR3 protein: CASSQDGTSYEQYF; CDR3 DNA: TGTGCCAGCAGCCAAGACGGGACTAGTTACGAGCAGTACTTC
V gene: TRBV3-1/TRBV3-2; J gene: TRBJ2-3; clone size: .; D gene: .; CDR3 protein: CASSQTRRRADTQYF; CDR3 DNA: TGTGCCAGCAGCCAAACCCGCAGGAGAGCAGATACGCAGTATTTT
V gene: TRBV30; J gene: TRBJ2-7; clone size: .; D gene: .; CDR3 protein: CAWSVLGAYEQYF; CDR3 DNA: TGTGCCTGGAGTGTACTGGGCGCCTACGAGCAGTACTTC
V gene: TRBV4-2; J gene: TRBJ2-3; clone size: once; D gene: .; CDR3 protein: CASRPGGVTDTQYF; CDR3 DNA: TGTGCCAGCAGACCCGGCGGAGTCACAGATACGCAGTATTTT
V gene: TRBV5-1; J gene: TRBJ2-3; clone size: .; D gene: TRBD2; CDR3 protein: CASSLGGSLAGGDTQYF; CDR3 DNA: TGCGCCAGCAGCTTGGGAGGCTCACTAGCGGGGGGTGATACGCAGTATTTT
V gene: TRBV3-1/TRBV3-2; J gene: TRBJ1-3; clone size: .; D gene: .; CDR3 protein: CASRSSAGGTIYF; CDR3 DNA: TGTGCCAGCAGGTCCTCAGCGGGCGGCACCATATATTTT
V gene: TRBV5-1; J gene: TRBJ1-2; clone size: .; D gene: .; CDR3 protein: CASSTDGRELNYGYTF; CDR3 DNA: TGCGCCAGCAGCACAGACGGACGCGAGCTTAACTATGGCTACACCTTC
V gene: TRBV5-4; J gene: TRBJ1-2; clone size: once; D gene: .; CDR3 protein: CASRPSGAQVYGYTF; CDR3 DNA: TGTGCCAGCAGACCATCAGGGGCCCAAGTCTATGGCTACACCTTC
V gene: TRBV11-3; J gene: TRBJ2-2; clone size: .; D gene: TRBD2; CDR3 protein: CASSQAGGNTGELFF; CDR3 DNA: TGTGCCAGCAGCCAAGCGGGGGGGAACACCGGGGAGCTGTTTTTT